These 24 T cell receptor beta chains were all obtained from the same sample, sequenced in a study of shared clonotypes between healthy human individuals. It was CD45RO-negative cells, positively selected for CCR7, that made up naive CD8 cells, with terminally differentiated effector memory CD45RA+ cells excluded. Only in-frame clones appear in the TCRdb table, and some are missing; sequencing was by immunoSEQ multiplex PCR. Of roughly 2,000,000 clones in the sample, over 85% are singletons; the top ten hold roughly 1.2%. The material sequenced was naive CD8+ T cells sorted from blood. The receptors stem from a man between 18 and 35 years old in good health.

On this clone itself: One end of the junction fails to match germline, which may point to a read error. The J gene is TRBJ1-2, the V gene TRBV5-1; D not resolved. The CDR3 runs 13 residues. Germline CDR1 and CDR2: SGHRS and YFSETQ. CDR3 bases: TGCGCCAGCAGCTTGGAGGCGGACTATGACTACACCTTC. This sequence encodes CASSLEADYDYTF.

This CDR3 is CASSLDWTPNIQQYF. The CDR3 bases are TGTGCCAGCAGCTTGGACTGGACCCCGAATATACAGCAGTATTTT. The rearrangement uses TRBV5-6 and TRBJ2-3, with no clear D. V lost 0 bases to trimming and J lost 11 bases, with 19 bases between them. The CDR3 runs to 15 residues. Germline assignment: CDR1 SGHDT and CDR2 YYEEEE. Drawing the rest from reference TRBV5-6 and TRBJ2-3, the complete variable domain is DAGVTQSPTHLIKTRGQQVTLRCSPKSGHDTVSWYQQALGQGPQFIFQYYEEEERQRGNFPDRFSGHQFPNYSSELNVNALLLGDSALYLCASSLDWTPNIQQYFGPGTRLTVL.

This sequence joins TRBV7-9 and TRBJ1-1; D gene ambiguous. From germline, CDR1 is SEHNR and CDR2 FQNEAQ (reference sequence). Trimming removed 3 bases at V and 7 bases at J, with 12 bases between. The CDR3 is 13 amino acids. CDR3 amino acids: CASSFEDHLEAFF. The CDR3 region has the DNA TGTGCCAGCAGCTTTGAGGACCATCTTGAAGCTTTCTTT.

The V and J genes are TRBV6-6 and TRBJ2-5, with 12 bases aligning to TRBD1. The CDR3 has 15 residues. V lost 5 bases, J lost 5 bases, and 6 bases stayed unmatched. CDR1 is MNHNY, CDR2 SVGAGI, per germline (reference sequence). DNA for the CDR3: TGTGCCAGCAGTCCCGGGACAGGGGGCGCGGAGACCCAGTACTTC. It specifies CASSPGTGGAETQYF.

The rearrangement joins TRBV2 to TRBJ2-5; D gene uncertain. This CDR3 is 13 amino acids long. The V gene lost 4 bases and the J gene lost 5 bases, with 11 bases spanning the gap. CDR1 is SNHLY and CDR2 is FYNNEI in the germline V gene. CDR3 loop: CASSAHHGETQYF. CDR3 nucleotide sequence: TGTGCCAGCAGTGCACACCATGGGGAGACCCAGTACTTC.

DNA for the CDR3: TGCGCCAGCAGTCACGGGGGCCGCTCCTACGAGCAGTACTTC. Translating it yields CASSHGGRSYEQYF. The V call is TRBV5-1, the J call TRBJ2-7; D could derive from TRBD1 or TRBD2 (6 bases each). The CDR3 covers 14 residues. Germline-derived CDR1 and CDR2 are SGHRS and YFSETQ. Trimming cost V 5 bases and J 0 bases, with 12 bases left between them. Full variable domain (remainder filled in from reference TRBV5-1 and TRBJ2-7): KAGVTQTPRYLIKTRGQQVTLSCSPISGHRSVSWYQQTPGQGLQFLFEYFSETQRNKGNFPGRFSGRQFSNSRSEMNVSTLELGDSALYLCASSHGGRSYEQYFGPGTRLTVT.

This chain joins TRBV27 and TRBJ2-3; 9 bases line up with TRBD2. This CDR3 region has 15 residues. Trimming cost V 6 bases and J 3 bases; bases outside gene matches: 7. Germline V gene data show CDR1 as MNHEY and CDR2 as SMNVEV (reference sequence). CDR3 nucleotides: TGTGCCAGCAGGGGAGCGGGGGGCGGAACAGATACGCAGTATTTT. It specifies CASRGAGGGTDTQYF.

J is TRBJ2-7 and V is TRBV28, with D uncertain. CDR1 and CDR2 from the germline V gene are MDHEN and SYDVKM. The germline V and J ends were trimmed by 6 bases and 5 bases, with 23 bases remaining between them. The CDR3 runs 16 residues. CDR3 sequence (DNA): TGTGCCAGCAGCTCCCTCGCCCTGCAACTTGGGAACGAGCAGTACTTC. Translated, it gives CASSSLALQLGNEQYF.

The gene calls are TRBV7-3 and TRBJ1-1; 8 bases fit TRBD1. The germline V gene has CDR1 SGHTA and CDR2 FQGTGA. This CDR3 spans 15 amino acids. The junction had 6 bases not matched to a gene; V was cut back by 4 bases and J by 2 bases. The CDR3 region is CASSSRTGKNTEAFF. As DNA, the CDR3 is TGTGCCAGCAGCTCCAGGACAGGGAAAAACACTGAAGCTTTCTTT.

The genes are TRBV29-1 and TRBJ1-2, with no clear D. The CDR3 runs 12 residues. V shed 5 bases and J shed 5 bases, with 12 bases lying between them. CDR1 is SQVTM, CDR2 ANQGSEA, per germline. CDR3 nucleotide sequence: TGCAGCGTTTATGCCCTCCTTTATGGCTACACCTTC. Protein product: CSVYALLYGYTF.

This chain connects TRBV15 to TRBJ1-4; 8 bases match TRBD1. Losses at the gene ends were 5 bases for V and 7 bases for J; bases not matched to a gene: 9. This CDR3 contains 15 residues. The germline gives CDR1 LNHNV, CDR2 YYDKDF (reference sequence). CDR3 sequence: CATSGPTGGGEKLFF. The CDR3 DNA reads as TGTGCCACCAGCGGACCAACAGGGGGGGGTGAAAAACTGTTTTTT.

This clone has just one count. The chain employs TRBV15 and TRBJ2-7; no firm D call. The CDR3 is 15 amino acids. Germline CDR1 is LNHNV and CDR2 is YYDKDF (reference sequence). V was cut by 0 bases and J by 1 base, with 10 bases left in between. Here the CDR3 reads CATSREAPESYEQYF. The DNA of the CDR3 is TGTGCCACCAGCAGAGAGGCGCCTGAGTCCTACGAGCAGTACTTC.

With respect to this clone: In the same sample, other DNA sequences code for this CDR3. V is TRBV10-1 and J is TRBJ2-7; D gene uncertain. The germline gives CDR1 WNHNN, CDR2 SYGVQD (reference sequence). Trimming removed 0 bases from V and 1 base from J, with 1 base in between. CDR3 length equals 12 residues. CDR3 in DNA: TGCGCCAGCAGTGAGTCATCCTACGAGCAGTACTTC. Amino acid sequence: CASSESSYEQYF.

This chain uses TRBV2 with TRBJ2-7; TRBD1 aligns across 7 bases. Germline V gives CDR1 SNHLY, CDR2 FYNNEI. V lost 5 bases and J lost 3; bases outside the gene matches: 10. The CDR3 has 15 amino acids. The CDR3 loop is CASSQSRDSYYEQYF. CDR3 sequence (DNA): TGTGCCAGCAGTCAGAGCCGGGACAGCTACTACGAGCAGTACTTC.

CDR3 DNA sequence: TGTGCCAGCAGTGAAGGACGGGGGGGCACAGATACGCAGTATTTT. It translates to CASSEGRGGTDTQYF. The chain is built from TRBV2 and TRBJ2-3, with 7 bases that match TRBD2. The CDR3 totals 15 residues. Germline values: CDR1 SNHLY, CDR2 FYNNEI. V lost 1 base to trimming and J lost 1 base; unmatched junction nucleotides: 2.

V gene TRBV10-3 combines with J gene TRBJ1-2; TRBD1 aligns across 10 bases. With V trimmed by 11 bases and J by 7 bases, 4 bases remained unmatched. CDR1 is ENHRY, CDR2 SYGVKD, per germline. This CDR3 is built from 11 residues. CDR3 sequence (DNA): TGTGCCGTCGACAGGGGGCTTGGCTACACCTTC. It encodes CAVDRGLGYTF.

This sequence joins TRBV7-9 and TRBJ1-6, with D maybe TRBD1 (6 bases). Germline V lookup: CDR1 SEHNR, CDR2 FQNEAQ (reference sequence). The CDR3 contains 17 residues. V was shortened by 5 bases and J by 7 bases, with 21 bases between the two germline ends. In nucleotides, the CDR3 is TGTGCCAGCAGCGGACAGACGAGCGGGTCGGGCAATTCACCCCTCCACTTT. Protein: CASSGQTSGSGNSPLHF.

The count of this clone is one. Here the CDR3 DNA reads TGCAGCGTTGAGGAAGGGAGCACAGATACGCAGTATTTT. This codes for CSVEEGSTDTQYF. The chain recombines TRBV29-1 with TRBJ2-3; D ambiguous. Per the germline V gene, CDR1 is SQVTM and CDR2 is ANQGSEA. The CDR3 contains 13 residues. The germline V and J ends were trimmed by 3 bases and 0 bases, with 7 bases remaining between them.

CDR3 residues: CASSPQLAKNIQYF. CDR3 nucleotide sequence: TGTGCCAGCAGCCCACAGTTAGCCAAAAACATTCAGTACTTC. V usage is TRBV7-2 and J usage is TRBJ2-4; D not certain. V was clipped by 5 bases and J by 0 bases, with 8 bases between them. From germline, CDR1 is SGHTA and CDR2 FQGNSA. CDR3 length: 14 amino acids.

Worth noting for this clone: The same CDR3 can be traced to other DNA sequences in this sample. The chain combines TRBV27 with TRBJ2-6; D gene uncertain. CDR3 length: 13 amino acids. Germline-derived CDR1 and CDR2 are MNHEY and SMNVEV (reference sequence). Trimming pared 3 bases from V and 4 bases from J, leaving 4 bases between. CDR3 coding DNA: TGTGCCAGCAGTTTTTCCGGGGCCAACGTCCTGACTTTC. Its protein is CASSFSGANVLTF. The variable domain in full, completed from reference TRBV27 and TRBJ2-6, reads EAQVTQNPRYLITVTGKKLTVTCSQNMNHEYMSWYRQDPGLGLRQIYYSMNVEVTDKGDVPEGYKVSRKEKRNFPLILESPSPNQTSLYFCASSFSGANVLTFGAGSRLTVL.

This rearrangement joins TRBV7-6 to TRBJ2-3, with D tentatively TRBD2 (6 bases). The CDR3 is 14 residues long. Trimming stripped 2 bases from V and 3 bases from J, with 9 bases between. Per germline, CDR1 SGHVS and CDR2 FNYEAQ. DNA for the CDR3: TGTGCCAGCAGCTTAACGGGAGTAACAGATACGCAGTATTTT. Translation gives CASSLTGVTDTQYF.

A remark on this clone: At the DNA level, this CDR3 is encoded by other sequences in the same sample as well. This chain's CDR3 is CASSWGVATDTQYF. In nucleotides, the CDR3 is TGTGCCAGCAGTTGGGGGGTGGCCACAGATACGCAGTATTTT. The gene calls are TRBV27 and TRBJ2-3, with D possibly matching TRBD2 (6 bases). The CDR3 runs 14 residues. With 4 bases removed from V and 2 bases from J, the gap between germline ends came to 10 bases. Germline V gene sequence: CDR1 MNHEY, CDR2 SMNVEV (reference sequence).

In this sample, this clone turned up once. This sequence joins TRBV5-4 and TRBJ2-1; the D gene is possibly TRBD1 (6 bases). The CDR3 sequence is 12 residues long. The germline gives CDR1 SGHNT, CDR2 YYREEE (reference sequence). The germline V and J ends were trimmed by 6 bases and 9 bases, with 13 bases remaining between them. CDR3: CASNLQGGEQFF. Here the CDR3 DNA reads TGTGCCAGCAACCTACAGGGCGGTGAGCAGTTCTTC.

The chain has TRBV5-5 and TRBJ1-2, with D possibly TRBD1 on 6 matching bases. Per germline, CDR1 SGHKS and CDR2 YYEKEE (reference sequence). The CDR3 runs to 14 residues. V lost 0 bases to trimming and J lost 2 bases, with 8 bases between them. The CDR3 nucleotides read TGTGCCAGCAGCTTGGTGGGGGGCAACTATGGCTACACCTTC. This sequence encodes CASSLVGGNYGYTF.